This T cell receptor beta chain was profiled in a study of cytomegalovirus exposure and HLA in healthy donors. At the level of the study: HLA-typed donors were the source of around 87 million unique TCRs, which an early data release held. Study outcomes and limitations: Previously analyzed data showed that most TCR beta V segments were productive at a frequency of about 90% or about 30%.

The CDR3 loop spans 15 amino acids. Trimming pared 2 bases from V and 6 bases from J, leaving 17 bases between. CDR1 GTSNPN and CDR2 SVGIG come from the germline V gene (reference sequence). Note on this clone: Its specificity is not known.

Everyone who donated was a healthy bone marrow donor. PCR involved 60 Vbeta and 13 Jbeta primers. The authors' processing: An analysis that came later counted 77 million or so unique TCR beta chains, around 10 million shared. TCRdb's table, derived via immunoSEQ multiplex PCR, lists solely in-frame clones and lacks some. The V and J calls and clone size come from that table; D and trimming were worked out from the DNA. The repertoire holds more than 150,000 clones, with about 80% as singletons. The chain combines TRBV30 with TRBJ2-1; TRBD1 is a possible D gene (5 bases). Sequencing was performed on PBMCs. The clonotype comes from a woman aged 25 to 39 in good health and CMV-seronegative. The CDR3: CAWSRRGYPSNEQFF. In DNA form, the CDR3 reads TGTGCCTGGAGTCGTAGGGGCTACCCGAGCAATGAGCAGTTCTTC. The full variable domain, rest sourced from reference TRBV30 and TRBJ2-1, is SQTIHQWPATLVQPVGSPLSLECTVEGTSNPNLYWYRQAAGRGLQLLFYSVGIGQISSEVPQNLSASRPQDRQFILSSKKLLLSDSGFYLCAWSRRGYPSNEQFFGPGTRLTVL.